These 20 T cell receptor beta chains originate from one sample sequenced in a study of blood T cell repertoires in COVID-19. The data were produced by immunoSEQ multiplex PCR, yet TCRdb's version contains in-frame clones alone and is incomplete. The table shows 350,000 to 400,000 clones, with 70% to 90% occurring only once. Sequenced: PBMCs or T cells enriched from blood (not recorded which). Receptors were obtained from a woman aged 30 to 39 with acute COVID-19.

This chain joins TRBV30 and TRBJ1-2; D is perhaps TRBD1 (6 bases). The CDR3 spans 16 residues. Germline CDR1 and CDR2: GTSNPN and SVGIG (reference sequence). V was cut by 2 bases and J by 5 bases, with 21 bases left in between. Here the CDR3 DNA reads TGTGCCTGGAGTTCGGACAGCATCACTGGGGGTTATGGCTACACCTTC. This sequence encodes CAWSSDSITGGYGYTF.

The chain carries TRBV18 and TRBJ1-2; TRBD1 agrees at 7 bases. V was clipped by 2 bases and J by 3 bases; unmatched bases: 9. CDR3 length: 16 residues. Germline values: CDR1 KGHSH, CDR2 LQKENI. Written as DNA, the CDR3 is TGTGCCAGCTCACCAATATTGGTCCAGGGGGACTATGGCTACACCTTC. As protein: CASSPILVQGDYGYTF.

The chain has TRBV7-2 and TRBJ2-5, with 10 bases matching TRBD2. The CDR3 covers 15 residues. CDR1 and CDR2 from the germline V gene are SGHTA and FQGNSA. J lost 5 bases, V lost 2 bases, and 5 bases had no gene match. CDR3 residues: CASSLILAGLETQYF. In DNA form, the CDR3 reads TGTGCCAGCAGCTTAATACTAGCGGGGTTGGAGACCCAGTACTTC.

The V and J genes are TRBV7-8 and TRBJ1-1; D remains unclear. This CDR3 region has 15 residues. Deletions cut 1 base from V and 2 bases from J, with 11 bases between. CDR1 SGHVS and CDR2 FQNEAQ come from the germline V gene. The CDR3 here is CASSLDRELNTEAFF. Here the CDR3 DNA reads TGTGCCAGCAGCTTAGACCGGGAACTCAACACTGAAGCTTTCTTT.

V is TRBV5-1 and J is TRBJ2-2; the match to TRBD2 covers 7 bases. CDR1 and CDR2 (germline): SGHRS, YFSETQ. Losses at the gene ends were 7 bases for V and 5 bases for J; bases not matched to a gene: 11. The CDR3 extends over 15 amino acids. For the CDR3, the DNA is TGCGCCAGCCGACTCGTTGAGGGAGGGACCGGGGAGCTGTTTTTT. Translated: CASRLVEGGTGELFF.

This clone has just one count. This rearrangement joins TRBV10-3 to TRBJ2-7; D might be TRBD2 (6 bases). V lost 8 bases and J lost 1, with 18 bases in between. Germline CDR1 reads ENHRY; CDR2 reads SYGVKD. The CDR3 is 15 amino acids. The DNA of the CDR3 is TGTGCCATCGGGCGTGGAGTAGCGGCTTCCTACGAGCAGTACTTC. This encodes CAIGRGVAASYEQYF.

The V gene is TRBV5-5, the J gene TRBJ2-4, with D maybe TRBD2 (6 bases). There are 15 residues in the CDR3. V shed 4 bases and J shed 0 bases, with 11 bases lying between them. Germline V gives CDR1 SGHKS, CDR2 YYEKEE (reference sequence). Written as DNA, the CDR3 is TGTGCCAGCAGCCCACCGGGACTAGCCAAAAACATTCAGTACTTC. It codes for CASSPPGLAKNIQYF.

This chain connects TRBV27 to TRBJ1-2, with 9 bases that match TRBD1. Germline V gene lookup returns CDR1 MNHEY and CDR2 SMNVEV (reference sequence). Trimming at V came to 5 bases and at J to 2 bases, leaving 3 bases not matched to a gene. The CDR3 is 14 residues long. Here the CDR3 DNA reads TGTGCCAGCAGTCGGGACAGGGAAAACTATGGCTACACCTTC. Amino acids: CASSRDRENYGYTF.

The table lists this clone with a count of one. The chain is built from TRBV5-6 and TRBJ1-1; 7 bases map to TRBD1. There are 15 residues in the CDR3. Unmatched junction bases numbered 6, after V lost 4 bases and J lost 0 bases. Germline loops: CDR1 SGHDT, CDR2 YYEEEE. In DNA, the CDR3 is TGTGCCAGCAGCCAAAAGACAGGGATGAACACTGAAGCTTTCTTT. Translating gives CASSQKTGMNTEAFF. The whole variable domain, remainder taken from reference TRBV5-6 and TRBJ1-1, is DAGVTQSPTHLIKTRGQQVTLRCSPKSGHDTVSWYQQALGQGPQFIFQYYEEEERQRGNFPDRFSGHQFPNYSSELNVNALLLGDSALYLCASSQKTGMNTEAFFGQGTRLTVV.

The chain employs TRBV24-1 and TRBJ2-1; TRBD1 matches at 9 bases. Germline V CDR1 and CDR2: KGHDR, SFDVKD. This CDR3 contains 15 residues. V shed 7 bases and J 2 bases; nucleotides not matched to a gene: 5. The CDR3 bases are TGTGCCACCAGCCACGGGACAGGGCCCTACAATGAGCAGTTCTTC. This codes for CATSHGTGPYNEQFF.

The V call is TRBV11-1, the J call TRBJ1-5, with D hard to call. This CDR3 has 11 residues. The V and J ends lost 5 bases and 9 bases respectively, with 8 bases between them. Germline V gene data show CDR1 as SGHAT and CDR2 as FQDESV (reference sequence). The CDR3 DNA reads TGTGCCAGCAGCCCAGATTGGCCCCAGCATTTT. It is translated as CASSPDWPQHF. The entire variable domain, with the rest obtained from reference TRBV11-1 and TRBJ1-5, is as follows: EAEVAQSPRYKITEKSQAVAFWCDPISGHATLYWYRQILGQGPELLVQFQDESVVDDSQLPKDRFSAERLKGVDSTLKIQPAELGDSAMYLCASSPDWPQHFGDGTRLSIL.

The chain combines TRBV20-1 with TRBJ2-1; D might be TRBD1 (5 bases). Trimming took 5 bases from V and 13 from J, leaving 12 bases between them. The CDR3 loop spans 10 amino acids. Germline assignment: CDR1 DFQATT and CDR2 SNEGSKA (reference sequence). The CDR3 nucleotides read TGCAGTGCTGGACAAGGGTTACAGTTCTTC. It translates to CSAGQGLQFF.

The chain recombines TRBV9 with TRBJ1-1; tentative D call: TRBD1 (5 bases). Germline values: CDR1 SGDLS, CDR2 YYNGEE. The CDR3 is 14 residues long. V was cut by 0 bases and J by 4 bases, with 10 bases left in between. Written as DNA, the CDR3 is TGTGCCAGCAGCGTAGGGGGGGAAAGCACTGAAGCTTTCTTT. The encoded protein is CASSVGGESTEAFF.

V gene TRBV15 combines with J gene TRBJ1-4, with 7 bases aligning to TRBD1. This CDR3 spans 15 amino acids. The junction had 14 bases not matched to a gene; V was cut back by 8 bases and J by 8 bases. From germline, CDR1 is LNHNV and CDR2 YYDKDF (reference sequence). This CDR3 is CATARPTGLSEKLFF. CDR3 coding DNA: TGTGCCACCGCCCGCCCGACAGGGCTTAGCGAAAAACTGTTTTTT.

This clone was detected many times. The genes are TRBV19 and TRBJ2-1; TRBD2 is a possible D gene (6 bases). With 7 bases removed from V and 4 bases from J, the gap between germline ends came to 14 bases. Germline V gives CDR1 LNHDA, CDR2 SQIVND (reference sequence). There are 14 residues in the CDR3. CDR3 amino acids: CASTAGGDYNEQFF. The CDR3 DNA reads as TGTGCCAGTACCGCGGGCGGGGATTACAATGAGCAGTTCTTC.

The chain couples TRBV3-1 (or the pseudogene TRBV3-2) to TRBJ2-7, with 8 bases lining up with TRBD1. The trim removed 4 bases at V and 3 bases at J, leaving 8 bases unmatched. This CDR3 contains 15 residues. Germline V gene data show CDR1 as LGHDT and CDR2 as YNNKEL (reference sequence). CDR3 bases: TGTGCCAGCAGCCCGAGCCGGACAGGGTACTACGAGCAGTACTTC. This codes for CASSPSRTGYYEQYF.

This chain joins TRBV29-1 and TRBJ1-5; D possibly corresponds to TRBD1 (5 bases). CDR3 length: 13 amino acids. The V gene's germline CDR1 is SQVTM and CDR2 ANQGSEA. V lost 0 bases, J lost 4 bases, and 7 bases lay in between. The CDR3 bases are TGCAGCGTTGAAGAACAGGAGAATCAGCCCCAGCATTTT. It encodes CSVEEQENQPQHF.

This clone was detected only once. This chain links TRBV30 with TRBJ2-7; 7 bases align to TRBD2. V trimming: 2 bases; J trimming: 4 bases; junction bases outside the gene matches: 8. Germline CDR1 GTSNPN, CDR2 SVGIG (reference sequence). The CDR3 runs 14 residues. The CDR3 DNA reads as TGTGCCTGGAGTCGGTCGCGGGGGATGTACGAGCAGTACTTC. Protein product: CAWSRSRGMYEQYF.

CDR3 residues: CASSPSTQKETQYF. In nucleotides, the CDR3 is TGTGCCAGCAGCCCCAGCACACAGAAAGAGACCCAGTACTTC. The V call is TRBV7-9, the J call TRBJ2-5, with D hard to call. V was trimmed by 5 bases and J by 3 bases, leaving 13 bases between them. Germline CDR1 and CDR2: SEHNR and FQNEAQ (reference sequence). The CDR3 spans 14 residues.

This chain uses TRBV20-1 with TRBJ1-4; D ambiguous. Germline V gene sequence: CDR1 DFQATT, CDR2 SNEGSKA (reference sequence). This CDR3 has 11 amino acids. Trimming stripped 5 bases from V and 7 bases from J, with 8 bases between. The CDR3: CSAGSFEKLFF. As DNA, the CDR3 is TGCAGTGCTGGGAGTTTTGAAAAACTGTTTTTT.